Listed below are T cell receptor beta chains from one sample, sequenced in a study of shared clonotypes between healthy human individuals. The method was immunoSEQ multiplex PCR; TCRdb's version includes in-frame clones alone and lacks a portion of them. Found here are approximately 600,000 clones, roughly 95% of them singletons; the top ten hold over 0.1%. Specimen: naive CD8+ T cells sorted from blood. The source of these receptors is a woman in her twenties or thirties in good health. Both conserved end residues are part of each CDR3. Each record gives: J gene, V gene, D gene, clone size, CDR3 protein, CDR3 DNA. D genes are given only for firm matches. For some rows the clone size is stated as once, few or many, or as a class when expanded; others skip it.

>TRBJ1-2|TRBV2|NA|NA
CASSGTETYGGYTF
TGTGCCAGCAGTGGTACAGAGACCTATGGAGGCTACACCTTC
>TRBJ2-7|TRBV13|TRBD2|once
CASSRSGNYEQYF
TGTGCCAGCAGCCGTAGCGGGAACTACGAGCAGTACTTC
>TRBJ2-2|TRBV2|NA|NA
CASSLRVGELFF
TGTGCCAGCAGTCTCCGGGTGGGGGAGCTGTTTTTT
>TRBJ2-7|TRBV6-6|NA|NA
CASSYNYEQYF
TGTGCCAGCAGTTACAACTACGAGCAGTACTTC
>TRBJ2-1|TRBV29-1|TRBD2|NA
CSVVTSGKGVEQFF
TGCAGCGTTGTTACTAGCGGGAAGGGTGTTGAGCAGTTCTTC
>TRBJ2-1|TRBV19|TRBD2|NA
CASGKREGRDEQFF
TGTGCCAGTGGCAAGCGGGAGGGCCGGGATGAGCAGTTCTTC
>TRBJ2-7|TRBV13|NA|NA
CASSQRGILAPYEQYF
TGTGCCAGCAGCCAACGTGGGATACTCGCTCCCTACGAGCAGTACTTC
>TRBJ2-7|TRBV4-1|TRBD1|NA
CASSQETGFYEQYF
TGCGCCAGCAGCCAGGAGACAGGGTTCTACGAGCAGTACTTC
>TRBJ1-1|TRBV27|NA|NA
CASSLTGGLTEAFF
TGTGCCAGCAGCCTCACGGGGGGGCTTACTGAAGCTTTCTTT
>TRBJ1-1|TRBV5-4|NA|NA
CASSLAGNTEAFF
TGTGCCAGCAGCTTGGCCGGGAACACTGAAGCTTTCTTT
>TRBJ2-7|TRBV13|NA|NA
CASSPGYSYEQYF
TGTGCCAGCAGCCCCGGTTATTCCTACGAGCAGTACTTC
>TRBJ2-1|TRBV14|TRBD2|NA
CASSPLGLAPHNEQFF
TGTGCCAGCAGCCCCCTTGGACTAGCTCCACACAATGAGCAGTTCTTC
>TRBJ2-1|TRBV5-6|TRBD1|NA
CASSHDRAHEQFF
TGTGCCAGCAGTCACGACAGGGCACATGAGCAGTTCTTC
>TRBJ2-7|TRBV2|TRBD2|NA
CASTLWTSGSSSYEQYF
TGTGCCAGCACCCTATGGACTAGCGGGAGCAGCTCCTACGAGCAGTACTTC
>TRBJ2-5|TRBV7-9|TRBD2|NA
CATRAGLKETQYF
TGTGCCACCCGAGCGGGACTTAAAGAGACCCAGTACTTC
>TRBJ2-7|TRBV6-5|TRBD2|NA
CASSYSRGVDEQYF
TGTGCCAGCAGTTACTCGCGGGGGGTGGACGAGCAGTACTTC
>TRBJ1-1|TRBV9|TRBD1|NA
CASSAGQGPGTEAFF
TGTGCCAGCAGCGCGGGACAGGGGCCGGGCACTGAAGCTTTCTTT
>TRBJ2-1|TRBV10-1|NA|NA
CASSDLGGGPHEQFF
TGCGCCAGCAGTGACCTAGGGGGAGGGCCTCATGAGCAGTTCTTC
>TRBJ2-7|TRBV19|NA|NA
CASSIGPQKNYEQYF
TGTGCCAGTAGTATTGGTCCGCAGAAAAACTACGAGCAGTACTTC
>TRBJ1-4|TRBV2|NA|NA
CASSDTKAGSANEKLFF
TGTGCCAGCTCGGACACGAAAGCAGGGTCGGCTAATGAAAAACTGTTTTTT
>TRBJ2-7|TRBV6-1|TRBD1|NA
CASSEKDRGYEQYF
TGTGCCAGCAGTGAAAAGGACAGGGGCTACGAGCAGTACTTC
>TRBJ2-7|TRBV7-2|NA|once
CASSFDSSYEQYF
TGTGCCAGCAGCTTCGACTCCTCCTACGAGCAGTACTTC
>TRBJ2-7|TRBV2|NA|NA
CASSTCSGEQYF
TGTGCCAGCAGTACCTGCTCGGGAGAGCAGTACTTC
>TRBJ2-7|TRBV13|NA|NA
CASSTGTYEQYF
TGTGCCAGCAGCACAGGAACCTACGAGCAGTACTTC
>TRBJ2-7|TRBV7-8|NA|NA
CASSSGEGEQYF
TGTGCCAGCAGCTCAGGGGAGGGCGAGCAGTACTTC
>TRBJ2-5|TRBV7-9|NA|NA
CASSPGVTSQETQYF
TGTGCCAGCAGCCCCGGGGTGACTAGCCAAGAGACCCAGTACTTC
>TRBJ1-5|TRBV28|TRBD1|NA
CASSATGGSNQPQHF
TGTGCCAGCAGTGCCACAGGGGGTAGCAATCAGCCCCAGCATTTT
>TRBJ2-1|TRBV4-1|NA|NA
CASSQRAGDEQFF
TGCGCCAGCAGCCAAAGAGCTGGGGATGAGCAGTTCTTC
>TRBJ1-5|TRBV19|NA|NA
CASIGGINQPQHF
TGTGCCAGTATCGGAGGTATCAATCAGCCCCAGCATTTT
>TRBJ2-7|TRBV25-1|TRBD1|NA
CASSESGGTYEQYF
TGTGCCAGCAGTGAATCAGGGGGAACCTACGAGCAGTACTTC
>TRBJ2-7|TRBV6-4|TRBD2|once
CASMVAGEYEQYF
TGTGCCAGCATGGTAGCGGGAGAATACGAGCAGTACTTC
>TRBJ2-7|TRBV5-6|TRBD2|NA
CASSWEGLEQYF
TGTGCCAGCAGCTGGGAGGGGCTGGAGCAGTACTTC
>TRBJ2-7|TRBV6-6|TRBD2|NA
CASSPMGLAYEQYF
TGTGCCAGCAGCCCCATGGGACTAGCCTACGAGCAGTACTTC
>TRBJ1-2|TRBV28|NA|NA
CASTFQGGARGYTF
TGTGCCAGCACCTTTCAGGGAGGCGCGAGGGGCTACACCTTC
>TRBJ2-7|TRBV28|NA|NA
CASSLVGNSYEQYF
TGTGCCAGCAGTTTAGTAGGAAACTCCTACGAGCAGTACTTC
>TRBJ2-3|TRBV9|TRBD2|NA
CASSMRLAGEVSDTQYF
TGTGCCAGCAGCATGCGACTAGCGGGAGAAGTTTCAGATACGCAGTATTTT
>TRBJ2-7|TRBV28|TRBD1|once
CASSSTGGPSYEQYF
TGTGCCAGCAGTTCGACAGGGGGACCCTCCTACGAGCAGTACTTC
>TRBJ2-1|TRBV7-9|NA|NA
CASSSQEGIYNEQFF
TGTGCCAGCAGCTCACAGGAGGGGATATACAATGAGCAGTTCTTC
>TRBJ2-3|TRBV6-6|NA|NA
CASSYSGPGDTQYF
TGTGCCAGCAGTTACTCGGGCCCTGGAGATACGCAGTATTTT
>TRBJ2-7|TRBV4-2|TRBD2|NA
CASSPGTTGYEQYF
TGTGCCAGCAGCCCCGGGACTACGGGCTACGAGCAGTACTTC
>TRBJ2-7|TRBV6-5|NA|NA
CASSFLSSLPYEQYF
TGTGCCAGCAGTTTTTTGTCCTCTCTACCCTACGAGCAGTACTTC
>TRBJ2-6|TRBV5-6|NA|once
CASSFIGANVLTF
TGTGCCAGCAGCTTTATCGGGGCCAACGTCCTGACTTTC